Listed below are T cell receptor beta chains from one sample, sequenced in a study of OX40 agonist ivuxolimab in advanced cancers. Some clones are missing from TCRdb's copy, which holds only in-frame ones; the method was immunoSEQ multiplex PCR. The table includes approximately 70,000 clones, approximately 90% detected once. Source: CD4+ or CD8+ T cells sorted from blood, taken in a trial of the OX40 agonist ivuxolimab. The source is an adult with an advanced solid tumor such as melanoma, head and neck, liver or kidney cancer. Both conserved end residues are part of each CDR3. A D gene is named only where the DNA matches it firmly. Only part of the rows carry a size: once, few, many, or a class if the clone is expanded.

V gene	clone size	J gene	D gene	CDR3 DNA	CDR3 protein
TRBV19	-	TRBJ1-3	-	TGTGCCAGTAGTCTTTCAGGACCTAGGACCCCAACTGGAAACACCATATATTTT	CASSLSGPRTPTGNTIYF
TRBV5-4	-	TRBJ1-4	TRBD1	TGTGCCAGCAGCCGTAGGACAGGGAATGAAAAACTGTTTTTT	CASSRRTGNEKLFF
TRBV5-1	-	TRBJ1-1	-	TGCGCCAGCAGCATCGACTGGGGGGCTGAAGCTTTCTTT	CASSIDWGAEAFF
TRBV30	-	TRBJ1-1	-	TGTGCCTGGAGTCGCCGAGCGAACACTGAAGCTTTCTTT	CAWSRRANTEAFF
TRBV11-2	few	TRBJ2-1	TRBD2	TGTGCCAGCAGCTACGTAGCGGGAAGTGTCAATGAGCAGTTCTTC	CASSYVAGSVNEQFF
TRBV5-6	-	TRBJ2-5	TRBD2	TGTGCCAGCAGCTTGGCCCCGGGAGGCTCGTACCAAGAGACCCAGTACTTC	CASSLAPGGSYQETQYF
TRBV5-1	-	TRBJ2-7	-	TGCGCCAGCAGCTTACTGACCTCCTACGAGCAGTACTTC	CASSLLTSYEQYF
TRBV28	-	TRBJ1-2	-	TGTGCCAGCAGCCCCGGGTCTGGGCGCGACTATGGCTACACCTTC	CASSPGSGRDYGYTF
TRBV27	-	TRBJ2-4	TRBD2	TGTGCCAGCAGTTTAGGGGCTAGCGGGAGTAACATTCAGTACTTC	CASSLGASGSNIQYF
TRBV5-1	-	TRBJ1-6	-	TGCGCCAGCAGCTTGACAGGCAGTGGGCCACCCCTCCACTTT	CASSLTGSGPPLHF
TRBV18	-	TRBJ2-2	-	TGTGCCAGCTCACCAAAGGACACCGGGGAGCTGTTTTTT	CASSPKDTGELFF
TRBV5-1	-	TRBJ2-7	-	TGCGCCAGCAGCTTGGATCAGGTCCTCTACGAGCAGTACTTC	CASSLDQVLYEQYF
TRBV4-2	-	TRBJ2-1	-	TGTGCCAGCAGCCCCATAACAAGGACTACTTACAATGAGCAGTTCTTC	CASSPITRTTYNEQFF
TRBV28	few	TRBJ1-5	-	TGTGCCAGCAGTGGGGGTTGGGGAGAGCAGCCCCAGCATTTT	CASSGGWGEQPQHF
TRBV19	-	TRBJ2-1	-	TGTGCCAGTAGTAGGGGGGTGGATGAGCAGTTCTTC	CASSRGVDEQFF
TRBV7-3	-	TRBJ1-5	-	TGTGCCAGCAACACCGGGACGAGGAATCAGCCCCAGCATTTT	CASNTGTRNQPQHF
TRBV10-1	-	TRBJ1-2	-	TGCGCCAGCAGTGCAAAACAAAAGACCTATGGCTACACCTTC	CASSAKQKTYGYTF
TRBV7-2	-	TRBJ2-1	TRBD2	TGTGCCAGCAGCTTAATAGCGGGAGGGCCTCTCGGTGAGCAGTTCTTC	CASSLIAGGPLGEQFF
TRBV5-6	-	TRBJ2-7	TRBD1	TGTGCCAGCAGAGGACAGGGTGGGACCTGGGAGCAGTACTTC	CASRGQGGTWEQYF
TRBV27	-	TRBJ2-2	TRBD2	TGTGCCAGCAGTCCCCATCGGGGCGGGAGGCCGGGCACCGGGGAGCTGTTTTTT	CASSPHRGGRPGTGELFF
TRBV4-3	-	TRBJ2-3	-	TGCGCCAGCAGCCGACGACTAGTCGCAGATACGCAGTATTTT	CASSRRLVADTQYF
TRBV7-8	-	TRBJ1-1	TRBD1	TGTGCCAGCAGCGAATGGACAGGGGGAGCTTTCTTT	CASSEWTGGAFF
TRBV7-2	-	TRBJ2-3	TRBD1	TGTGCCAGCAGCTCCTACAGGGGCGGCGGTGGAAGGCAGTATTTT	CASSSYRGGGGRQYF
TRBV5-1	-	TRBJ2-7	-	TGCGCCAGCAGCTTGTCGGCCTACGAGCAGTACTTC	CASSLSAYEQYF
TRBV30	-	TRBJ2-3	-	TGTGCCTGGAGTATCCGTACGGGGCACACAGATACGCAGTATTTT	CAWSIRTGHTDTQYF
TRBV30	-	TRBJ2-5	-	TGTGCCTGGAGTGGTGGGGGAGCGGAGACCCAGTACTTC	CAWSGGGAETQYF
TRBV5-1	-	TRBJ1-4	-	TGCGCCAGCAGCCTCGGGAGACGTAATGAAAAACTGTTTTTT	CASSLGRRNEKLFF
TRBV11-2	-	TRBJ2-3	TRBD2	TGTGCCAGCAGCCCGACTAGCGGCATCACAGATACGCAGTATTTT	CASSPTSGITDTQYF
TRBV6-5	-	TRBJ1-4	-	TGTGCCAGCAGATTCTCCGGGACTTTTAATGAAAAACTGTTTTTT	CASRFSGTFNEKLFF
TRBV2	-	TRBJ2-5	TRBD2	TGTGCCATCTCGGGGAGGGGCGGACAAGAGACCCAGTACTTC	CAISGRGGQETQYF
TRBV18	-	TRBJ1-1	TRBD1	TGTGCCAGCTCACCAGGACAGGTCGTCACTGAAGCTTTCTTT	CASSPGQVVTEAFF
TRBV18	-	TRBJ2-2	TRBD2	TGTGCCAGCTCACCGGCTAGCGGGAGGGCAAACACCGGGGAGCTGTTTTTT	CASSPASGRANTGELFF
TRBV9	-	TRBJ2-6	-	TGTGCCAGCAGCGTAGGATTGTGGGGCAGGGGTGAAGGGGCCAACGTCCTGACTTTC	CASSVGLWGRGEGANVLTF
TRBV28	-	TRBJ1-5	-	TGTGCCAGCAGTTTATTGACGCGGGGGCATCAGCCCCAGCATTTT	CASSLLTRGHQPQHF
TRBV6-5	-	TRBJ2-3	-	TGTGCCAGCAGTTACAGGGGCAGGGAAACAGATACGCAGTATTTT	CASSYRGRETDTQYF
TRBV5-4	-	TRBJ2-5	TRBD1	TGTGCCAGCAGCGCTCAGACAGGGGGCGCAGAGACCCAGTACTTC	CASSAQTGGAETQYF
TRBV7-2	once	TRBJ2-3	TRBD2	TGTGCCAGCAGCATCCGGACTAGCGGAACTAGCACAGATACGCAGTATTTT	CASSIRTSGTSTDTQYF
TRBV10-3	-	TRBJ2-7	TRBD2	TGTGCCGTAAAGACCGGACTAGCGAGCTCCTACGAGCAGTACTTC	CAVKTGLASSYEQYF
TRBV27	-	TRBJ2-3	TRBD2	TGTGCCAGCAGTCCCTGGACTAGCGGGAGGGCCGGGGTAGATACGCAGTATTTT	CASSPWTSGRAGVDTQYF
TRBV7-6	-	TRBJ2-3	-	TGTGCCAGCAGCTCGCCCTCAACGGGGGATACGCAGTATTTT	CASSSPSTGDTQYF
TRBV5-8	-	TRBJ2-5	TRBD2	TGTGCCAGCAGCGAGGGACTAGCGGGAGTGGGCCAAGAGACCCAGTACTTC	CASSEGLAGVGQETQYF
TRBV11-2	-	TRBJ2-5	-	TGTGCCAGCAGCGCCAATGTCTTGGGGGAGACCCAGTACTTC	CASSANVLGETQYF
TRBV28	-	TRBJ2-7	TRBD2	TGTGCCAGCAGTTTGGTGGGAGGGACCTACGAGCAGTACTTC	CASSLVGGTYEQYF
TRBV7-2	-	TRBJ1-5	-	TGTGCCAGCAGCTCGGTCGCTGGACCCCAGCATTTT	CASSSVAGPQHF
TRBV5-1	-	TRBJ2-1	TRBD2	TGCGCCAGCAGCAGGGGGACTAGTATGACCCATGAGCAGTTCTTC	CASSRGTSMTHEQFF
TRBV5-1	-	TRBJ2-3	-	TGCGCCAGCAGCCTACGGCCTACGCGCACAGATACGCAGTATTTT	CASSLRPTRTDTQYF
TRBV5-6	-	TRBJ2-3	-	TGTGCCAGCAGCCCGGACCGGATCCCGGAAACGCAAGATACGCAGTATTTT	CASSPDRIPETQDTQYF
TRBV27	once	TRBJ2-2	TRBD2	TGTGCCAGCAGCCTGGGACTAGCGGGAGCTTGGGGGGAGCTGTTTTTT	CASSLGLAGAWGELFF
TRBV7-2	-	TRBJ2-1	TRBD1	TGTGCCAGCAGCCCAGAGGACAGGGGTAACAATGAGCAGTTCTTC	CASSPEDRGNNEQFF
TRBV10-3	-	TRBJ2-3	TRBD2	TGTGCCATCAAGGCCCTAGCGGGCCCATTCACAGATACGCAGTATTTT	CAIKALAGPFTDTQYF
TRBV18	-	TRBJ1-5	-	TGTGCCAGCTCACCCGGACGGACAGATCAGCCCCAGCATTTT	CASSPGRTDQPQHF
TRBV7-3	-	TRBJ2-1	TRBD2	TGTGCCAGCAGCCCCGGACTAGCCTACAATGAGCAGTTCTTC	CASSPGLAYNEQFF
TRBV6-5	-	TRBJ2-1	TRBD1	TGTGCCAGCAGAGGGGACAGTCCCTACAATGAGCAGTTCTTC	CASRGDSPYNEQFF
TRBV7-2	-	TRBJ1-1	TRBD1	TGTGCCAGCAGCCAGACGGGACAGTCAGGCACTGAAGCTTTCTTT	CASSQTGQSGTEAFF
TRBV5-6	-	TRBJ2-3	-	TGTGCCAGCAGGGGGCAGCCTTCCCACGGTACGCAGTATTTT	CASRGQPSHGTQYF
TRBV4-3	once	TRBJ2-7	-	TGCGCCAGCAGCCAAGATGGGGCAGGCCAGGCCTACGAGCAGTACTTC	CASSQDGAGQAYEQYF
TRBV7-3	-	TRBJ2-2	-	TGTGCCAGCAGCTCATCTTTCGTCGGGGAGCTGTTTTTT	CASSSSFVGELFF
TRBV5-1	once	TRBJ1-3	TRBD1	TGCGCCAGCAGCCGAGAACAGGGGTTCTCTGGAAACACCATATATTTT	CASSREQGFSGNTIYF
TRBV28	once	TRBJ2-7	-	TGTGCCAGCAGTTTAGGGGTCGAGCAGTACTTC	CASSLGVEQYF
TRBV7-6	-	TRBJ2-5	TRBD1	TGTGCCAGCAGCTTGGGACAGCGGGAGACCCAGTACTTC	CASSLGQRETQYF